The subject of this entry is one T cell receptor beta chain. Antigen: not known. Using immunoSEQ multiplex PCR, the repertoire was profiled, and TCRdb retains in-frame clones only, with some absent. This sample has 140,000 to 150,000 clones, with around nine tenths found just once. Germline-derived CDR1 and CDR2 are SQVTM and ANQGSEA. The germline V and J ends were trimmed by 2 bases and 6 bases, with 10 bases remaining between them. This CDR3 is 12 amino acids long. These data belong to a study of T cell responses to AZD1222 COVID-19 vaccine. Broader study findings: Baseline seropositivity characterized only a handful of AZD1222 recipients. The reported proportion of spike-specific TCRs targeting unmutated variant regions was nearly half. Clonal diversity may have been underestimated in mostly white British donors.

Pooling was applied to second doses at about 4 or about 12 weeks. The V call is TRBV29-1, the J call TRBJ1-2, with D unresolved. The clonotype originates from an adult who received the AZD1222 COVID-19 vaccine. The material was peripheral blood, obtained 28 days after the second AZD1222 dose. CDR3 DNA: TGCAGCGTTGAAACACTACGGGATGGCTACACCTTC. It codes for CSVETLRDGYTF.